Presented here are 16 T cell receptor beta chains from one specimen sequenced in a study of shared clonotypes between healthy human individuals. The table came from immunoSEQ multiplex PCR; TCRdb's copy has only in-frame clones and leaves some out. The table lists around 450,000 clones, roughly three quarters of them singletons, with less than 15% in the top ten. Sequencing was done on a sample of PBMCs. The receptors derive from a middle-aged woman in good health. Some clones in this sample may be carry-over from other donors' samples.

The chain links TRBV27 to TRBJ2-3; TRBD2 aligns across 14 bases. From germline, CDR1 is MNHEY and CDR2 SMNVEV (reference sequence). V was pared by 6 bases and J by 4 bases, with 15 bases of the junction left unmatched. The CDR3 contains 19 residues. In DNA, the CDR3 is TGTGCCAGCAGGAATCTCGGAGGGACTAGCGGGAGTTTCCCAGATACGCAGTATTTT. It encodes CASRNLGGTSGSFPDTQYF.

The V gene is TRBV4-1, the J gene TRBJ1-4; 12 bases match TRBD1. Germline V CDR1 and CDR2: MGHRA, YSYEKL. The CDR3 contains 18 residues. Trimming cost V 0 bases and J 8 bases; bases outside gene matches: 10. The CDR3 DNA reads as TGCGCCAGCAGCCAAGAGCCGGGACAGGGGGCGAGGGGGGAAAAACTGTTTTTT. Translating gives CASSQEPGQGARGEKLFF.

V and J are TRBV30 and TRBJ1-4; perhaps TRBD1 as D (5 bases). This CDR3 has 13 residues. CDR1 GTSNPN and CDR2 SVGIG come from the germline V gene (reference sequence). Between the trimmed V and J ends, which lost 7 bases and 7 bases, there was a span of 16 bases. The CDR3 DNA is TGTGCCTACGGACGGGGGTATAGTGAAAAACTGTTTTTT. Translating gives CAYGRGYSEKLFF.

This chain joins TRBV18 and TRBJ2-5; 10 nucleotides match TRBD1. The CDR3 loop spans 14 amino acids. Trimming removed 3 bases from V and 4 bases from J; junction bases left unmatched: 2. Germline V gene lookup returns CDR1 KGHSH and CDR2 LQKENI. In DNA, the CDR3 is TGTGCCAGCTCACCCGGGACAGGGGCAGAGACCCAGTACTTC. Its protein product is CASSPGTGAETQYF. Based on the CDR3 plus reference TRBV18 and TRBJ2-5, the full variable domain is NAGVMQNPRHLVRRRGQEARLRCSPMKGHSHVYWYRQLPEEGLKFMVYLQKENIIDESGMPKERFSAEFPKEGPSILRIQQVVRGDSAAYFCASSPGTGAETQYFGPGTRLLVL.

This chain's CDR3 is CASSLGQGVGKLFF. CDR3 in DNA: TGCGCCAGCAGCTTGGGCCAGGGTGTGGGGAAACTGTTTTTT. The chain joins TRBV5-1 to TRBJ1-4; D is possibly TRBD1 (5 bases). V gave up 0 bases and J gave up 11 bases, with 14 bases separating them. Germline V gene sequence: CDR1 SGHRS, CDR2 YFSETQ. This CDR3 is 14 amino acids long. Full variable domain (remainder filled in from reference TRBV5-1 and TRBJ1-4): KAGVTQTPRYLIKTRGQQVTLSCSPISGHRSVSWYQQTPGQGLQFLFEYFSETQRNKGNFPGRFSGRQFSNSRSEMNVSTLELGDSALYLCASSLGQGVGKLFFGSGTQLSVL.

The chain couples TRBV7-6 to TRBJ2-7, with TRBD1 identical over 7 bases. The CDR3 totals 15 residues. Trimming removed 2 bases from V and 3 bases from J; junction bases left unmatched: 7. Germline V gene lookup returns CDR1 SGHVS and CDR2 FNYEAQ. Here the CDR3 DNA reads TGTGCCAGCAGCTTAAGGCAGGGGGAGTACTACGAGCAGTACTTC. As protein: CASSLRQGEYYEQYF.

The rearrangement links TRBV2 to TRBJ2-1; D is undetermined. V shed 2 bases and J shed 3 bases, with 5 bases lying between them. CDR1 and CDR2 (germline): SNHLY, FYNNEI. The CDR3 covers 13 residues. DNA of the CDR3: TGTGCCAGCAGTGAAACCAGCTACAATGAGCAGTTCTTC. It specifies CASSETSYNEQFF. Full variable domain (outside the CDR3, taken from reference TRBV2 and TRBJ2-1): EPEVTQTPSHQVTQMGQEVILRCVPISNHLYFYWYRQILGQKVEFLVSFYNNEISEKSEIFDDQFSVERPDGSNFTLKIRSTKLEDSAMYFCASSETSYNEQFFGPGTRLTVL.

For this clone: A much larger clone differs from this one at a single base, so this may be a read error. The chain carries TRBV13 and TRBJ2-7; no clear D gene. The CDR3 totals 16 residues. CDR1 is PRHDT, CDR2 FYEKMQ, per germline (reference sequence). V dropped 5 bases and J dropped 0 bases, with 17 bases sitting between them. The CDR3 region is CASSPLASSRSYEQYF. The CDR3 DNA reads TGTGCCAGCAGCCCCCTGGCCTCCTCGCGCTCCTACGAGCAGTACTTC.

The chain employs TRBV28 and TRBJ1-2, with 7 bases identical to TRBD1. CDR1 MDHEN and CDR2 SYDVKM come from the germline V gene. The V segment lost 7 bases and the J segment 2 bases; nucleotides outside the gene matches: 13. The CDR3 length is 16 residues. The CDR3 spells CASTQDRTSTNYGYTF. The CDR3 DNA reads as TGTGCCAGCACCCAGGACAGGACCTCCACAAACTATGGCTACACCTTC.

The chain links TRBV4-3 to TRBJ2-3; D remains unclear. V dropped 0 bases and J dropped 0 bases, with 10 bases sitting between them. Germline CDR1 is LGHNA and CDR2 is YSLEER. There are 16 residues in the CDR3. The CDR3 spells CASSQENSPSTDTQYF. CDR3 nucleotides: TGCGCCAGCAGCCAAGAGAACAGCCCTAGCACAGATACGCAGTATTTT.

The chain is built from TRBV5-1 and TRBJ2-5; the match to TRBD2 covers 12 bases. V trimming: 0 bases; J trimming: 5 bases; junction bases outside the gene matches: 5. The CDR3 totals 16 residues. The germline V gene has CDR1 SGHRS and CDR2 YFSETQ. In nucleotides, the CDR3 is TGCGCCAGCAGCTTGGTGACTAGCGGGAGTAGGGAGACCCAGTACTTC. It codes for CASSLVTSGSRETQYF.

Comments on this clone: The sample holds other DNA sequences that translate to the same CDR3. The V gene is TRBV18, the J gene TRBJ1-5; 8 bases agree with TRBD1. The CDR3 has 14 residues. Germline trimming cut 6 bases from V and 4 bases from J; bases unmatched to any gene: 5. CDR1 is KGHSH and CDR2 is LQKENI in the germline V gene. In DNA form, the CDR3 reads TGTGCCAGCTCGCCCGGGACAGGTAATCAGCCCCAGCATTTT. This gives the protein CASSPGTGNQPQHF.

The chain is built from TRBV7-9 and TRBJ1-2, with no clear D. This CDR3 has 12 amino acids. Germline CDR1 and CDR2: SEHNR and FQNEAQ (reference sequence). Trimming pared 3 bases from V and 6 bases from J, leaving 8 bases between. This CDR3 is CASSFEGHGYTF. In DNA, the CDR3 is TGTGCCAGCAGCTTTGAGGGTCATGGCTACACCTTC.

The J gene is TRBJ2-5, the V gene TRBV29-1, with D perhaps being TRBD1 or TRBD2 (5 bases each). The CDR3 consists of 12 residues. Deletions cut 4 bases from V and 5 bases from J, with 11 bases between. Germline V gives CDR1 SQVTM, CDR2 ANQGSEA. The CDR3: CSVGVEGETQYF. In DNA, the CDR3 is TGCAGCGTTGGAGTCGAGGGGGAGACCCAGTACTTC.

The chain has TRBV10-1 and TRBJ2-7; 16 positions agree with TRBD2. This CDR3 contains 15 residues. After removal of 2 bases from V and 6 bases from J, the junction contained 1 base not matched to a gene. The V gene's germline CDR1 is WNHNN and CDR2 SYGVQD (reference sequence). In DNA form, the CDR3 reads TGCGCCAGCAGTGAGGGGACTAGCGGGAGGGCCGAGCAGTACTTC. It codes for CASSEGTSGRAEQYF.

The chain recombines TRBV9 with TRBJ2-7; D might be TRBD2 (7 bases). Deletions cut 1 base from V and 2 bases from J, with 16 bases between. Germline V gene data show CDR1 as SGDLS and CDR2 as YYNGEE. The CDR3 has 16 amino acids. This CDR3 reads CASSVFRREGAYEQYF. Written as DNA, the CDR3 is TGTGCCAGCAGCGTATTTAGAAGGGAGGGGGCCTACGAGCAGTACTTC. Full variable domain (remainder filled in from reference TRBV9 and TRBJ2-7): DSGVTQTPKHLITATGQRVTLRCSPRSGDLSVYWYQQSLDQGLQFLIQYYNGEERAKGNILERFSAQQFPDLHSELNLSSLELGDSALYFCASSVFRREGAYEQYFGPGTRLTVT.